This T cell receptor beta chain was identified in a study of shared clonotypes between healthy human individuals. The trim removed 2 bases at V and 10 bases at J, leaving 5 bases unmatched. The germline V gene encodes CDR1 KGHSY and CDR2 FQNENV. The CDR3 contains 15 residues. Using immunoSEQ multiplex PCR, the repertoire was profiled, and TCRdb retains in-frame clones only, with some absent. Among about 1 million clones listed, under 80% were seen once. The chain has TRBV16 and TRBJ1-6, with 10 bases matching TRBD1. The source material was memory CD4+ T cells sorted from blood. Subset specified: CD45RA-negative fraction. The receptor was isolated from a man between 18 and 29 years old in good health. The CDR3 loop is CASSQRETGGSPLHF. CDR3 sequence (DNA): TGTGCCAGCAGCCAAAGAGAGACAGGGGGCTCACCCCTCCACTTT.